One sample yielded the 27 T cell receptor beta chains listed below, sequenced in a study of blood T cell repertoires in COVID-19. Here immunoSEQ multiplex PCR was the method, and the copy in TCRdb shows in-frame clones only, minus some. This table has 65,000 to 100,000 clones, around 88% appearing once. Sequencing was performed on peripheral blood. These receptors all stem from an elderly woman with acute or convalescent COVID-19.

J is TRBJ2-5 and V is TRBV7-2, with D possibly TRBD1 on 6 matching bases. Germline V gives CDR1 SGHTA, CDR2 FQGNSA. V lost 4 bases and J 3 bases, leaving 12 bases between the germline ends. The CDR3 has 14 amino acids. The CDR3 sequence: CASSSDRLKETQYF. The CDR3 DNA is TGTGCCAGCAGCTCAGACAGGTTAAAAGAGACCCAGTACTTC. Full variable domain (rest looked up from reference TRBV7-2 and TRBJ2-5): GAGVSQSPSNKVTEKGKDVELRCDPISGHTALYWYRQSLGQGLEFLIYFQGNSAPDKSGLPSDRFSAERTGGSVSTLTIQRTQQEDSAVYLCASSSDRLKETQYFGPGTRLLVL.

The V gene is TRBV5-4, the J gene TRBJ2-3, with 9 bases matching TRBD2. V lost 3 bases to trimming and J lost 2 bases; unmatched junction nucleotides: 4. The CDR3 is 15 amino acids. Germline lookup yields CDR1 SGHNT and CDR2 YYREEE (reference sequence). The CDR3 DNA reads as TGTGCCAGCAGCTCGGCGGGGGGGATCACAGATACGCAGTATTTT. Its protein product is CASSSAGGITDTQYF.

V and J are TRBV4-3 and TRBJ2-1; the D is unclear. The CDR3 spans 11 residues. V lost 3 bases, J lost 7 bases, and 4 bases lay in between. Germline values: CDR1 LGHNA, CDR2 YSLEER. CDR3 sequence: CASSQRNEQFF. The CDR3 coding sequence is TGCGCCAGCAGCCAGCGAAATGAGCAGTTCTTC.

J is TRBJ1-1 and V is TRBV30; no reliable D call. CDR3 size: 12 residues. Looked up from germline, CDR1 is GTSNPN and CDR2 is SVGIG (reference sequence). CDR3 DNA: TGTGCATCGGCCCAGCGGCACACTGAAGCTTTCTTT. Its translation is CASAQRHTEAFF.

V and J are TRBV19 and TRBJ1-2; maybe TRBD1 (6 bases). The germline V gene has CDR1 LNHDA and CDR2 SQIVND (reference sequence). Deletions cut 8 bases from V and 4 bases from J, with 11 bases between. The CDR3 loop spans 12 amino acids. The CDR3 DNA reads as TGTGCCAGTGGGCACAGGGTCTATGGCTACACCTTC. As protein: CASGHRVYGYTF.

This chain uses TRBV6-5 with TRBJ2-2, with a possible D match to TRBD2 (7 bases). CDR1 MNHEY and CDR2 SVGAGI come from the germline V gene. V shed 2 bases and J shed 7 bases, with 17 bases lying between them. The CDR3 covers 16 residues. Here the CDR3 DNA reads TGTGCCAGCAGTTACAGGGGCAGGGGAGGGAACGGGGAGCTGTTTTTT. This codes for CASSYRGRGGNGELFF.

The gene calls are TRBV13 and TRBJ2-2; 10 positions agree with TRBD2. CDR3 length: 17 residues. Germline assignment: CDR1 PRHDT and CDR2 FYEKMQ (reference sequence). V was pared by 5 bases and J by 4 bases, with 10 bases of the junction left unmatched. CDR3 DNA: TGTGCCAGCAGCACCGAAGCGGGAGGGCCGGGCACCGGGGAGCTGTTTTTT. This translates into CASSTEAGGPGTGELFF.

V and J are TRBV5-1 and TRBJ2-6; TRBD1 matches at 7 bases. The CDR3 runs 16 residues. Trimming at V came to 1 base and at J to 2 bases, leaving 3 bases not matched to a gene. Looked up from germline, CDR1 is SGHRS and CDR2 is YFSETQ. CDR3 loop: CASSLTTGTGANVLTF. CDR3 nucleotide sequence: TGCGCCAGCAGCTTGACGACAGGGACTGGGGCCAACGTCCTGACTTTC.

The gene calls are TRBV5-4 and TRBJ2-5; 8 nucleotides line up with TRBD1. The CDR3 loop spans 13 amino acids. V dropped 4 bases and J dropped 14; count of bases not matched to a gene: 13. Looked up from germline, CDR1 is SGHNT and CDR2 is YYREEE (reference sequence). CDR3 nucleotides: TGTGCCAGCAGCCCACTCACAGGGGGGAGTCATTACTTC. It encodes CASSPLTGGSHYF.

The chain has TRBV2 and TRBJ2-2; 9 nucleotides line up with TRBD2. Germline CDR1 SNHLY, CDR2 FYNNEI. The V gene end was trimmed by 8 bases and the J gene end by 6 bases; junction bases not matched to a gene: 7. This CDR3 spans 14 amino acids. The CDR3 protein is CASLAGGPAGELFF. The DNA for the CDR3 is TGTGCCAGCTTGGCGGGGGGGCCGGCCGGGGAGCTGTTTTTT.

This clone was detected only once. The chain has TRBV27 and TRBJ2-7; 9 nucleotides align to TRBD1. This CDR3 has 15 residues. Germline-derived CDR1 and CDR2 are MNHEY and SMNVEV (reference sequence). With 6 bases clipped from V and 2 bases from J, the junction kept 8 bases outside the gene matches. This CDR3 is CASSFTGGPAYEQYF. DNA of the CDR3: TGTGCCAGCAGCTTTACAGGGGGCCCAGCCTACGAGCAGTACTTC.

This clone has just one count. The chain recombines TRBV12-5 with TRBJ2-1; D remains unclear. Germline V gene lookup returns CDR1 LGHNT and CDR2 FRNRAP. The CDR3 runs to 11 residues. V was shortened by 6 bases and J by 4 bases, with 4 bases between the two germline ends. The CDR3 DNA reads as TGTGCTAGTGGCCATTACAATGAGCAGTTCTTC. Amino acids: CASGHYNEQFF.

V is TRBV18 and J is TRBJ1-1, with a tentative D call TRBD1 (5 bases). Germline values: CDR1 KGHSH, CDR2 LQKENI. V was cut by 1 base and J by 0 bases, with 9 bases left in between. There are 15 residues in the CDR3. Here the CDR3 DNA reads TGTGCCAGCTCACCACTGAGGGACTTGAACACTGAAGCTTTCTTT. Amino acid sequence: CASSPLRDLNTEAFF.

Written as DNA, the CDR3 is TGTGCCAGCAGTGAACACAGGGCCGGATCACCCCTCCACTTT. Translating it yields CASSEHRAGSPLHF. The genes are TRBV2 and TRBJ1-6; tentatively, D is TRBD1 (6 bases). V gave up 2 bases and J gave up 10 bases, with 12 bases separating them. The CDR3 runs to 14 residues. Germline loops: CDR1 SNHLY, CDR2 FYNNEI.

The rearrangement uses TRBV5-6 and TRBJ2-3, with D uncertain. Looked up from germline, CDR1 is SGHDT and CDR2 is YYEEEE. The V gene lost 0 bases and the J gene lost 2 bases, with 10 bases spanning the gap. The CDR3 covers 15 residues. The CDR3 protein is CASSLGLVVTDTQYF. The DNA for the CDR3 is TGTGCCAGCAGCTTGGGGCTCGTGGTCACAGATACGCAGTATTTT.

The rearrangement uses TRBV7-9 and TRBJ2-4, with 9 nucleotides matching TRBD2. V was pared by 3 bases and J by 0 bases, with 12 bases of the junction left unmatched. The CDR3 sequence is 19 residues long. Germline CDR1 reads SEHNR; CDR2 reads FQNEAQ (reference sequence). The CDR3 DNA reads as TGTGCCAGCAGCTTCCCGACTAGCGGAGGCAAGATAGCCAAAAACATTCAGTACTTC. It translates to CASSFPTSGGKIAKNIQYF.

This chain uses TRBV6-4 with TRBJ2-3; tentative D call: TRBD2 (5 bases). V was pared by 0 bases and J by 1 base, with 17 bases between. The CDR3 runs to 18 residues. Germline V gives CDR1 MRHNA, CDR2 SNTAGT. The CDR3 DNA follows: TGTGCCAGCAGTGACTCTGGGGTGTGGAGGATCTGCACAGATACGCAGTATTTT. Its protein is CASSDSGVWRICTDTQYF.

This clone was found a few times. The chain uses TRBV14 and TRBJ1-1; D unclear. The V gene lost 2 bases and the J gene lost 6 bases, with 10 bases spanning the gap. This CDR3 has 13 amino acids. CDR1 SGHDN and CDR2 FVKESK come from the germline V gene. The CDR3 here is CASSQNMAAEAFF. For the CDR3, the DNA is TGTGCCAGCAGCCAAAACATGGCTGCTGAAGCTTTCTTT.

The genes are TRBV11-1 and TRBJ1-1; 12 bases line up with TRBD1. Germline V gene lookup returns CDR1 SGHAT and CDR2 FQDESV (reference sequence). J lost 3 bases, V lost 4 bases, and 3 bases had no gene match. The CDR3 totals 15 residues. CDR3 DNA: TGTGCCAGCAGCTCGGGACAGGGGGCCGACACTGAAGCTTTCTTT. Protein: CASSSGQGADTEAFF.

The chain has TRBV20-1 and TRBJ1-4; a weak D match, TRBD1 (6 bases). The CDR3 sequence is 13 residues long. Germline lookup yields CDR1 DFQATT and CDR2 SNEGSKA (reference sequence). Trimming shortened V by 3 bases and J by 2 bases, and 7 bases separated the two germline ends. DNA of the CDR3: TGCAGTGCTAGTGGACAGACTAATGAAAAACTGTTTTTT. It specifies CSASGQTNEKLFF.

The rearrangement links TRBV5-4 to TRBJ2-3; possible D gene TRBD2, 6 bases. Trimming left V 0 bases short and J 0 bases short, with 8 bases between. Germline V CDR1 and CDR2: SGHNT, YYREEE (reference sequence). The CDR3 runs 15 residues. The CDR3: CASSLVGGSTDTQYF. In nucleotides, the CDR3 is TGTGCCAGCAGCTTGGTGGGGGGTAGCACAGATACGCAGTATTTT.

The DNA of the CDR3 is TGTGCCACCAGTGATACCCCGGGACAGGGGAACGGCGGGGAGCTGTTTTTT. The encoded protein is CATSDTPGQGNGGELFF. The chain combines TRBV24-1 with TRBJ2-2; 10 positions match TRBD1. Per the germline V gene, CDR1 is KGHDR and CDR2 is SFDVKD. V was clipped by 3 bases and J by 7 bases; unmatched bases: 10. The CDR3 is 17 amino acids.

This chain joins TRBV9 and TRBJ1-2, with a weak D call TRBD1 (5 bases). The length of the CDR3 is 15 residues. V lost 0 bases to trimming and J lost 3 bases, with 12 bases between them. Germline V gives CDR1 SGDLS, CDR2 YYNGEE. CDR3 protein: CASSVDGGLDYGYTF. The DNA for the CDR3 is TGTGCCAGCAGCGTAGATGGGGGACTAGACTATGGCTACACCTTC.

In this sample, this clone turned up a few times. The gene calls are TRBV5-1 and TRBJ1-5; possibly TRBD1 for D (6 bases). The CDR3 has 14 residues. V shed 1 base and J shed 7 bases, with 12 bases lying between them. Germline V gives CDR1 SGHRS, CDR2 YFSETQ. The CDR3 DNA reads TGCGCCAGCAGCTTGACAGGGCGCGAGCAGCCCCAGCATTTT. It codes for CASSLTGREQPQHF.

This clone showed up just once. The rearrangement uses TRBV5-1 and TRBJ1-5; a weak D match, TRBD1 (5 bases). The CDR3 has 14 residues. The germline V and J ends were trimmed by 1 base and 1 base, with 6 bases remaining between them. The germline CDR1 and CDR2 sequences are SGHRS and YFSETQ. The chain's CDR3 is CASSLSGSNQPQHF. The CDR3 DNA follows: TGCGCCAGCAGCTTGTCAGGGAGCAATCAGCCCCAGCATTTT.

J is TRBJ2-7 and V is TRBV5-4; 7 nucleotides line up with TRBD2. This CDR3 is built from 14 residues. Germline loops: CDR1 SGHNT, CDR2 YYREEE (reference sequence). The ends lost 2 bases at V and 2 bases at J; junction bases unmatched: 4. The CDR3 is CASSFHGGTYEQYF. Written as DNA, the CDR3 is TGTGCCAGCAGCTTTCACGGGGGGACCTACGAGCAGTACTTC. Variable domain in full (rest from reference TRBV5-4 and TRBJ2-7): ETGVTQSPTHLIKTRGQQVTLRCSSQSGHNTVSWYQQALGQGPQFIFQYYREEENGRGNFPPRFSGLQFPNYSSELNVNALELDDSALYLCASSFHGGTYEQYFGPGTRLTVT.

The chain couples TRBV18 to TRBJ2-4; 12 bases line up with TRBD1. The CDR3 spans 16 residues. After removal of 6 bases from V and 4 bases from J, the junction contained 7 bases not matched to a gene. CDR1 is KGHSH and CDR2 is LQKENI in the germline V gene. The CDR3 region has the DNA TGTGCCAGCTCTCACCGGGACAGGGGGCAAAAAAACATTCAGTACTTC. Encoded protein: CASSHRDRGQKNIQYF.